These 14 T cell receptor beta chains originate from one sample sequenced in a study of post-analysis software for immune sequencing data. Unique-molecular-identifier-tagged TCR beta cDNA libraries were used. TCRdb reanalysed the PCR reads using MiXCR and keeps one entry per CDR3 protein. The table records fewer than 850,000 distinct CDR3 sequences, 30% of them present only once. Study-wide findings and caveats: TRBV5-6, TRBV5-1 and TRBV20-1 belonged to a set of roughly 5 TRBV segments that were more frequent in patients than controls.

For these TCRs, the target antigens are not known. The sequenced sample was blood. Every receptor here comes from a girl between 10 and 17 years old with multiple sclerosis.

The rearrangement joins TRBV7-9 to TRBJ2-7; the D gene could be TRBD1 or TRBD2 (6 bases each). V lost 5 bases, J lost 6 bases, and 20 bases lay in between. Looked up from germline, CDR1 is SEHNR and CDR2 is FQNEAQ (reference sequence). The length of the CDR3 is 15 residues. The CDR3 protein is CASSPGGGRGFEQYF. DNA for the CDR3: TGTGCCAGCAGCCCCGGGGGCGGCAGGGGATTCGAGCAGTACTTC.

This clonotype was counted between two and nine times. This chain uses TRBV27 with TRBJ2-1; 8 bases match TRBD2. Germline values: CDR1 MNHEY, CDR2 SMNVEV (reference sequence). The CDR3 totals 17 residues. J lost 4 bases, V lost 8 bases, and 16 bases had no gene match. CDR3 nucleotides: TGTGCCAGCGGCAAAGGGGCTTCTAGCGGGCTGTACAATGAGCAGTTCTTC. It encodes CASGKGASSGLYNEQFF.

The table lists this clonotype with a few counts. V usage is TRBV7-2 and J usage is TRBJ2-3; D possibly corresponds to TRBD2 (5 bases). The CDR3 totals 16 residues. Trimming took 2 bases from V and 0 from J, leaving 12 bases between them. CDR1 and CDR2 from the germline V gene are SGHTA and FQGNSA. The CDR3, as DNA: TGTGCCAGCAGCTTATTAGGGCGGGTTAGCACAGATACGCAGTATTTT. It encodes CASSLLGRVSTDTQYF.

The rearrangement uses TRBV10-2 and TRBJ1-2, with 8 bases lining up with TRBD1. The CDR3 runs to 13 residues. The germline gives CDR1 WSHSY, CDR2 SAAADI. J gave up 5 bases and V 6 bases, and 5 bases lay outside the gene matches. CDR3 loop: CASSRGLEYGYTF. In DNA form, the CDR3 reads TGCGCCAGCAGCAGGGGGCTGGAGTATGGCTACACCTTC.

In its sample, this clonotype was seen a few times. The CDR3 nucleotides are TGTGCCAGCAGTTCCCGTGGTAGTAGCGGTTACAATGAGCAGTTCTTC. Translating it yields CASSSRGSSGYNEQFF. This sequence joins TRBV12-3 or TRBV12-4 and TRBJ2-1, with D tentatively TRBD2 (6 bases). The CDR3 is 16 amino acids. Trimming pared 4 bases from V and 4 bases from J, leaving 17 bases between.

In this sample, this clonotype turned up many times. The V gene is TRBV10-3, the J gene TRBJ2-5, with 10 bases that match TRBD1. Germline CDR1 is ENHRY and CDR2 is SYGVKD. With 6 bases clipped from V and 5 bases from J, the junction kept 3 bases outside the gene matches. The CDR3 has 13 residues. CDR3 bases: TGTGCCATCAGACCGGGACAGGGGGAGACCCAGTACTTC. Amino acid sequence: CAIRPGQGETQYF.

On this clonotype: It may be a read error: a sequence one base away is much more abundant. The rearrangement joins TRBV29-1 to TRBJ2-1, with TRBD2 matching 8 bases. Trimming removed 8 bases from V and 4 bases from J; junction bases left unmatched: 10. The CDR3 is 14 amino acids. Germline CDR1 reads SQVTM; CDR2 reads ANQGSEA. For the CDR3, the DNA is TGCAGCTTTGTTGGGTCGGGGGGGTACAATGAGCAGTTCTTC. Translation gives CSFVGSGGYNEQFF.

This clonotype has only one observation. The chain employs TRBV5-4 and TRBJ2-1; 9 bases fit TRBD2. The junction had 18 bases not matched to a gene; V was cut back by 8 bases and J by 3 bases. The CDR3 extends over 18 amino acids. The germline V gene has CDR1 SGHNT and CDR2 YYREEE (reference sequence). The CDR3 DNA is TGTGCCAGTAGCCCGGGGCCTAGAGCGGGAGGTCTCTACAATGAGCAGTTCTTC. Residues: CASSPGPRAGGLYNEQFF.

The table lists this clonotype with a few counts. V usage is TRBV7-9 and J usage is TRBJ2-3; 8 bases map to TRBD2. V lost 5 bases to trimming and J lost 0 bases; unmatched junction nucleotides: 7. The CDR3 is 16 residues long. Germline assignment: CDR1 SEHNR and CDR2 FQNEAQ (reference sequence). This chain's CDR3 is CASSIGLATSTDTQYF. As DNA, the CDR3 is TGTGCCAGCAGCATCGGACTAGCCACTAGCACAGATACGCAGTATTTT.

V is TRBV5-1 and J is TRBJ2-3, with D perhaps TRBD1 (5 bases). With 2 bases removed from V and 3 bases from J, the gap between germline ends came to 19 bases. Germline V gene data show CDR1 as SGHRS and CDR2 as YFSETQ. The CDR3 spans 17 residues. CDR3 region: CASSFGQAQGRTDTQYF. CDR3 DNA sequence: TGCGCCAGCAGCTTTGGGCAGGCCCAGGGTAGGACAGATACGCAGTATTTT. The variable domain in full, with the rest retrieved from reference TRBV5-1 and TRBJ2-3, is KAGVTQTPRYLIKTRGQQVTLSCSPISGHRSVSWYQQTPGQGLQFLFEYFSETQRNKGNFPGRFSGRQFSNSRSEMNVSTLELGDSALYLCASSFGQAQGRTDTQYFGPGTRLTVL.

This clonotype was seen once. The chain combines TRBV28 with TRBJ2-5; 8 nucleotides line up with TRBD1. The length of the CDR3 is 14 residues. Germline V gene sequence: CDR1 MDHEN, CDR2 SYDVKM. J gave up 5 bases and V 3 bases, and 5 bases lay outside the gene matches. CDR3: CASSFPGGLETQYF. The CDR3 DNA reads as TGTGCCAGCAGTTTTCCAGGGGGCCTGGAGACCCAGTACTTC. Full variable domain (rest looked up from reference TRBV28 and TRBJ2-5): DVKVTQSSRYLVKRTGEKVFLECVQDMDHENMFWYRQDPGLGLRLIYFSYDVKMKEKGDIPEGYSVSREKKERFSLILESASTNQTSMYLCASSFPGGLETQYFGPGTRLLVL.

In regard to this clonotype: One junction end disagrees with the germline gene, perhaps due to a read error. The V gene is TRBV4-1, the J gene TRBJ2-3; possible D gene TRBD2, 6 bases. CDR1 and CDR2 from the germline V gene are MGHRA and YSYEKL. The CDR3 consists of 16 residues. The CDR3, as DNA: TGCGCCAGCAACCCTGGGGCAGGAGGGGTCACAGATATGCAGTATTTT. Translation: CASNPGAGGVTDMQYF.

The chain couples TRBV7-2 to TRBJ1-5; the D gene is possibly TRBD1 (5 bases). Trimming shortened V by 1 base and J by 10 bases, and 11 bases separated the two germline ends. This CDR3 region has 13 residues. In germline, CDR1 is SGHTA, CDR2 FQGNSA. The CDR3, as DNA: TGTGCCAGCAGCTTAGGTAGGGGTAATCCCCAGCATTTT. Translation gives CASSLGRGNPQHF.

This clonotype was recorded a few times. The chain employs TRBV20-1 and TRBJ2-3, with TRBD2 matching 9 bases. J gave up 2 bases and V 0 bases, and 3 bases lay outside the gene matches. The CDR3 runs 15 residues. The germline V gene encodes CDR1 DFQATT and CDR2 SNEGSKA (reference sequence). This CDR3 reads CSARDLAGHTDTQYF. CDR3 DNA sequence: TGCAGTGCTAGAGACCTAGCGGGGCACACAGATACGCAGTATTTT.